The 29 T cell receptor beta chains given below trace back to one sample, sequenced in a study of vaccination and CD4 T cells after COVID-19. The Oncomine TCR Beta short-read assay was applied to DNA of cultured CD4+ T cells. TCRdb re-derived calls from the PCR reads in MiXCR, one entry per CDR3 protein. Of 11,000 to 15,000 distinct CDR3 sequences in the sample, less than 75% were seen once. Which antigens these TCRs recognize remains unknown. The treatment was: roughly ten-day PBMC culture with coronavirus spike peptide pools or control peptides (ViraFEST assay). What was sequenced was CD4+ T cells from blood, cultured in vitro. The source of these receptors is a human donor who had recovered from COVID-19.

The gene calls are TRBV24-1 and TRBJ2-2; 8 bases map to TRBD1. Germline V gives CDR1 KGHDR, CDR2 SFDVKD. The junction had 7 bases not matched to a gene; V was cut back by 6 bases and J by 2 bases. This CDR3 contains 16 residues. The CDR3 protein is CATSPWGTGNTGELFF. The CDR3 nucleotides read TGTGCCACCAGTCCCTGGGGGACAGGTAACACCGGGGAGCTGTTTTTT.

Notes on this clonotype: One end of the junction does not line up with germline, which may come from a read error. The rearrangement uses TRBV29-1 and TRBJ2-5; tentative D call: TRBD2 (5 bases). In germline, CDR1 is SQVTM, CDR2 ANQGSEA. CDR3 size: 11 residues. The CDR3 spells CSVPNQETQYF. As DNA, the CDR3 is TGTAGCGTTCCGAACCAAGAGACCCAGTACTTC.

This chain links TRBV10-1 with TRBJ2-5; 10 nucleotides align to TRBD1. The CDR3 is made up of 14 amino acids. Germline V gene lookup returns CDR1 WNHNN and CDR2 SYGVQD (reference sequence). V dropped 4 bases and J dropped 4; count of bases not matched to a gene: 3. The CDR3: CASSGRDRGETQYF. The CDR3 DNA reads TGCGCCAGCAGTGGCCGGGACAGGGGAGAGACCCAGTACTTC.

This clonotype was observed a handful of times. The chain uses TRBV19 and TRBJ1-5, with 10 bases lining up with TRBD1. In germline, CDR1 is LNHDA, CDR2 SQIVND (reference sequence). V shed 3 bases, J shed 6 bases, and the junction held 11 bases outside the gene matches. This CDR3 is 17 amino acids long. The CDR3 protein is CASSIRRHDRGLQPQHF. The CDR3 region has the DNA TGTGCCAGTAGTATCCGGCGACATGACAGGGGGCTTCAGCCCCAGCATTTT.

The chain couples TRBV7-2 to TRBJ1-5; D perhaps matches TRBD1 (5 bases). Looked up from germline, CDR1 is SGHTA and CDR2 is FQGNSA. This CDR3 comprises 14 residues. V lost 0 bases to trimming and J lost 9 bases, with 12 bases between them. As DNA, the CDR3 is TGTGCCAGCAGCTTAGCGAGGGACTACGGGCCCCAGCATTTT. This gives the protein CASSLARDYGPQHF.

This clonotype came up once. V is TRBV19 and J is TRBJ1-2; 8 nucleotides match TRBD1. Germline V gene data show CDR1 as LNHDA and CDR2 as SQIVND (reference sequence). The V segment lost 7 bases and the J segment 0 bases; nucleotides outside the gene matches: 10. This CDR3 spans 16 amino acids. The CDR3 spells CASTRTGISSNYGYTF. CDR3 DNA: TGTGCCAGTACCAGGACAGGGATTTCCTCTAACTATGGCTACACCTTC. The whole variable domain, remainder taken from reference TRBV19 and TRBJ1-2, is DGGITQSPKYLFRKEGQNVTLSCEQNLNHDAMYWYRQDPGQGLRLIYYSQIVNDFQKGDIAEGYSVSREKKESFPLTVTSAQKNPTAFYLCASTRTGISSNYGYTFGSGTRLTVV.

The V and J genes are TRBV29-1 and TRBJ2-3, with TRBD2 matching 7 bases. The CDR3 sequence is 17 residues long. Germline-derived CDR1 and CDR2 are SQVTM and ANQGSEA. Germline trimming cut 3 bases from V and 10 bases from J; bases unmatched to any gene: 22. DNA for the CDR3: TGCAGCGTTGATCAAGGGCGGGCTAGCGGTCTGCGAGGGGCGCAGTATTTT. Amino acid sequence: CSVDQGRASGLRGAQYF.

The rearrangement joins TRBV20-1 to TRBJ2-1; D is perhaps TRBD1 or TRBD2 (6 bases each). The V gene lost 3 bases and the J gene lost 3 bases, with 30 bases spanning the gap. The CDR3 is 20 amino acids. Germline CDR1 DFQATT, CDR2 SNEGSKA (reference sequence). CDR3 in amino acids: CSARSPRGRGTPTNYNEQFF. CDR3 nucleotides: TGCAGTGCTAGGTCCCCCCGGGGGCGGGGTACCCCCACCAACTACAATGAGCAGTTCTTC.

V usage is TRBV19 and J usage is TRBJ1-5; no reliable D call. The CDR3 is made up of 14 amino acids. V dropped 7 bases and J dropped 5 bases, with 15 bases sitting between them. The germline gives CDR1 LNHDA, CDR2 SQIVND (reference sequence). CDR3 coding DNA: TGTGCCAGTAAAAAAGACATGCGGCATCAGCCCCAGCATTTT. Protein sequence: CASKKDMRHQPQHF. The full variable domain, with the rest looked up from reference TRBV19 and TRBJ1-5, is DGGITQSPKYLFRKEGQNVTLSCEQNLNHDAMYWYRQDPGQGLRLIYYSQIVNDFQKGDIAEGYSVSREKKESFPLTVTSAQKNPTAFYLCASKKDMRHQPQHFGDGTRLSIL.

V and J are TRBV19 and TRBJ1-2; D not certain. The V end was cut by 4 bases, the J end by 7 bases, with 7 bases between. Germline lookup yields CDR1 LNHDA and CDR2 SQIVND (reference sequence). This CDR3 has 11 amino acids. The CDR3 loop reads CASSRARGYTF. The DNA for the CDR3 is TGTGCCAGTAGTAGGGCCCGTGGCTACACCTTC.

The V gene is TRBV19, the J gene TRBJ1-2, with D perhaps matching TRBD1 (5 bases). Germline V gene sequence: CDR1 LNHDA, CDR2 SQIVND (reference sequence). This CDR3 is 15 amino acids long. Trimming shortened V by 3 bases and J by 8 bases, and 19 bases separated the two germline ends. As DNA, the CDR3 is TGTGCCAGTAGTATGACGACCCAGGGTATCGGCGGCTACACCTTC. As protein: CASSMTTQGIGGYTF.

In its sample, this clonotype was seen once. The chain employs TRBV6-1 and TRBJ1-2; TRBD1 aligns across 9 bases. The V and J ends lost 2 bases and 8 bases, in that order; junction bases with no gene match: 9. The germline V gene has CDR1 MNHNS and CDR2 SASEGT. The CDR3 sequence is 15 residues long. The CDR3 bases are TGTGCCAGCAGTGAAAGGACAGGGGAGGGGAACGGCTACACCTTC. Protein product: CASSERTGEGNGYTF.

V usage is TRBV20-1 and J usage is TRBJ2-3; D possibly corresponds to TRBD2 (6 bases). This CDR3 comprises 14 residues. CDR1 DFQATT and CDR2 SNEGSKA come from the germline V gene (reference sequence). V lost 1 base and J 5 bases, leaving 13 bases between the germline ends. CDR3 sequence: CSARGGGARDTQYF. The CDR3 DNA reads as TGCAGTGCTAGAGGGGGCGGGGCCAGAGATACGCAGTATTTT.

By proportion, this clonotype is medium-sized (0.01 to 0.1%). The V and J genes are TRBV7-6 and TRBJ2-3, with 7 bases aligning to TRBD2. J was trimmed by 2 bases and V by 1 base; bases with no gene match: 6. Germline lookup yields CDR1 SGHVS and CDR2 FNYEAQ. The CDR3 has 16 residues. The CDR3 loop reads CASSLVPGGHTDTQYF. The CDR3 DNA follows: TGTGCCAGCAGCTTAGTTCCGGGAGGACACACAGATACGCAGTATTTT.

The gene calls are TRBV6-4 and TRBJ2-6, with TRBD1 identical over 10 bases. J was trimmed by 3 bases and V by 6 bases; bases with no gene match: 8. The CDR3 totals 17 residues. Germline CDR1 is MRHNA and CDR2 is SNTAGT. This CDR3 is CASSADRGLLGANVLTF. The CDR3 bases are TGTGCCAGCAGCGCCGACAGGGGGCTTCTTGGGGCCAACGTCCTGACTTTC.

This clonotype was detected only a few times. The chain combines TRBV19 with TRBJ1-5, with D unclear. CDR3 size: 16 residues. V lost 4 bases to trimming and J lost 0 bases, with 13 bases between them. Germline-derived CDR1 and CDR2 are LNHDA and SQIVND (reference sequence). The CDR3 region is CASSKYPQYSNQPQHF. The CDR3 bases are TGTGCCAGTAGTAAATATCCACAGTATAGCAATCAGCCCCAGCATTTT. The whole variable domain, remainder taken from reference TRBV19 and TRBJ1-5, is DGGITQSPKYLFRKEGQNVTLSCEQNLNHDAMYWYRQDPGQGLRLIYYSQIVNDFQKGDIAEGYSVSREKKESFPLTVTSAQKNPTAFYLCASSKYPQYSNQPQHFGDGTRLSIL.

The genes are TRBV6-4 and TRBJ1-2; maybe TRBD1 (5 bases). Trimming left V 6 bases short and J 3 bases short, with 14 bases between. The germline V gene has CDR1 MRHNA and CDR2 SNTAGT. The CDR3 consists of 14 residues. CDR3 nucleotide sequence: TGTGCCAGCAGACCAGGGATGGGAGACTATGGCTACACCTTC. This translates into CASRPGMGDYGYTF.

The chain recombines TRBV20-1 with TRBJ1-3; 7 bases agree with TRBD1. V lost 0 bases and J lost 2; bases outside the gene matches: 13. In germline, CDR1 is DFQATT, CDR2 SNEGSKA (reference sequence). This CDR3 has 18 amino acids. Here the CDR3 reads CSARDSRTGQGAGNTIYF. As DNA, the CDR3 is TGCAGTGCTAGAGATTCCAGGACAGGCCAAGGCGCTGGAAACACCATATATTTT.

The chain has TRBV20-1 and TRBJ1-2; D is possibly TRBD1 (6 bases). CDR3 length equals 14 residues. V gave up 5 bases and J gave up 0 bases, with 13 bases separating them. The germline V gene has CDR1 DFQATT and CDR2 SNEGSKA (reference sequence). The chain's CDR3 is CSAARQASNYGYTF. In DNA, the CDR3 is TGCAGTGCTGCCCGACAGGCATCTAACTATGGCTACACCTTC.

The rearrangement links TRBV9 to TRBJ2-7; 8 bases line up with TRBD1. The CDR3 covers 16 residues. Trimming at V came to 4 bases and at J to 0 bases, leaving 9 bases not matched to a gene. Germline CDR1 and CDR2: SGDLS and YYNGEE. CDR3 nucleotides: TGTGCCAGCAGCCCCCGGACAGGGTGGGACTCCTACGAGCAGTACTTC. Protein product: CASSPRTGWDSYEQYF.

The V call is TRBV28, the J call TRBJ2-6; a possible D gene is TRBD1 (5 bases). CDR1 is MDHEN and CDR2 is SYDVKM in the germline V gene. Trimming cost V 6 bases and J 0 bases, with 9 bases left between them. CDR3 length: 15 amino acids. The CDR3 region is CASRGASSGANVLTF. The CDR3 nucleotides are TGTGCCAGCAGAGGGGCCAGCTCTGGGGCCAACGTCCTGACTTTC.

The rearrangement uses TRBV9 and TRBJ1-2; D perhaps matches TRBD1 (6 bases). V shed 2 bases and J shed 7 bases, with 15 bases lying between them. The CDR3 loop spans 14 amino acids. Germline V lookup: CDR1 SGDLS, CDR2 YYNGEE. CDR3 sequence (DNA): TGTGCCAGCAGCGTGGCAGGGGAAGTTGGTGGCTACACCTTC. Protein: CASSVAGEVGGYTF.

The chain links TRBV6-2 or TRBV6-3 to TRBJ1-1; D is possibly TRBD1 (6 bases). Trimming removed 5 bases from V and 4 bases from J, with 14 bases in between. This CDR3 is 14 amino acids long. Per germline, CDR1 MNHEY and CDR2 SVGEGT. The CDR3 spells CASSPQGLGTEAFF. The CDR3 nucleotides read TGTGCCAGCAGTCCACAGGGTTTGGGCACTGAAGCTTTCTTT.

The chain couples TRBV27 to TRBJ1-3; 7 bases line up with TRBD1. V lost 5 bases to trimming and J lost 4 bases; unmatched junction nucleotides: 8. The germline CDR1 and CDR2 sequences are MNHEY and SMNVEV (reference sequence). CDR3 length: 15 amino acids. CDR3 region: CASSLQGIAGNTIYF. CDR3 in DNA: TGTGCCAGCAGTCTACAGGGGATAGCCGGAAACACCATATATTTT.

The V call is TRBV20-1, the J call TRBJ1-5; a possible D gene is TRBD1 (5 bases). Between the trimmed V and J ends, which lost 4 bases and 7 bases, there was a span of 11 bases. The CDR3 is 12 amino acids. The V gene's germline CDR1 is DFQATT and CDR2 SNEGSKA (reference sequence). CDR3 residues: CSAIGGVQPQHF. The CDR3 DNA reads TGCAGTGCTATTGGGGGGGTACAGCCCCAGCATTTT.

The chain joins TRBV20-1 to TRBJ2-4; D uncertain. V lost 0 bases to trimming and J lost 10 bases, with 13 bases between them. This CDR3 comprises 13 residues. Germline V lookup: CDR1 DFQATT, CDR2 SNEGSKA (reference sequence). The CDR3 loop is CSARDIRRLIQYF. The CDR3 DNA reads as TGCAGTGCTAGAGATATCCGTCGGCTAATTCAGTACTTC.

The V and J genes are TRBV4-1 and TRBJ2-1; 9 bases are shared with TRBD2. J gave up 0 bases and V 7 bases, and 16 bases lay outside the gene matches. The germline V gene has CDR1 MGHRA and CDR2 YSYEKL. The CDR3 sequence is 19 residues long. This CDR3 reads CASTPVSSSGINSYNEQFF. DNA of the CDR3: TGCGCCAGCACGCCCGTCTCCTCTAGCGGGATAAACTCCTACAATGAGCAGTTCTTC.

Sample share makes this clonotype medium-sized. V and J are TRBV7-3 and TRBJ2-2; D is uncertain. V lost 0 bases, J lost 4 bases, and 9 bases lay in between. Germline V lookup: CDR1 SGHTA, CDR2 FQGTGA. This CDR3 has 15 amino acids. The CDR3 spells CASSLTGRSTGELFF. In DNA form, the CDR3 reads TGTGCCAGCAGCTTAACGGGCCGTAGCACCGGGGAGCTGTTTTTT.

The V call is TRBV20-1, the J call TRBJ2-7; tentatively, D is TRBD2 (6 bases). There are 13 residues in the CDR3. Germline V lookup: CDR1 DFQATT, CDR2 SNEGSKA (reference sequence). The V gene lost 5 bases and the J gene lost 5 bases, with 16 bases spanning the gap. CDR3: CSAFGGEVDEQYF. Written as DNA, the CDR3 is TGCAGTGCTTTTGGCGGGGAGGTTGACGAGCAGTACTTC.